The 27 T cell receptor beta chains given below trace back to one sample, sequenced in a study of blood T cell repertoires in COVID-19. Profiling relied on immunoSEQ multiplex PCR, and the TCRdb table lists in-frame clones only, not all of them. The sample has about 320,000 clones; roughly 85% are singletons. Sequenced: peripheral blood. The receptors were gathered from a human donor in a cohort sampled during active COVID-19.

Only a few counts were recorded for this clone. V is TRBV5-1 and J is TRBJ2-7, with 12 bases matching TRBD1. Germline V gene sequence: CDR1 SGHRS, CDR2 YFSETQ. The CDR3 is 14 residues long. J lost 7 bases, V lost 4 bases, and 6 bases had no gene match. The CDR3 nucleotides read TGCGCCAGCAGCACGGGACAGGGGGCGGGTGAGCAGTACTTC. Protein: CASSTGQGAGEQYF.

With respect to this clone: Different DNA sequences within this sample yield the same CDR3. V and J are TRBV9 and TRBJ2-7; D might be TRBD2 (6 bases). Germline V gene sequence: CDR1 SGDLS, CDR2 YYNGEE. CDR3 length: 15 residues. The germline V and J ends were trimmed by 0 bases and 4 bases, with 14 bases remaining between them. The CDR3 here is CASSVGGGPGYEQYF. CDR3 bases: TGTGCCAGCAGCGTAGGAGGAGGGCCTGGATACGAGCAGTACTTC.

The sample holds a few counts of this clone. V and J are TRBV7-2 and TRBJ2-7; a possible D gene is TRBD2 (5 bases). The CDR3 sequence is 12 residues long. CDR1 is SGHTA, CDR2 FQGNSA, per germline. The V end lost 5 bases, the J end lost 2 bases, and 7 bases lay between the germline ends. The CDR3 here is CASSPGTYEQYF. CDR3 nucleotide sequence: TGTGCCAGCAGCCCCGGGACCTACGAGCAGTACTTC.

V is TRBV2 and J is TRBJ2-3; 7 bases map to TRBD1. V shed 8 bases and J 3 bases; nucleotides not matched to a gene: 11. Germline-derived CDR1 and CDR2 are SNHLY and FYNNEI. The CDR3 extends over 15 amino acids. The DNA for the CDR3 is TGTGCCAGCGTATATTGGGACAGCGGTACAGATACGCAGTATTTT. It is translated as CASVYWDSGTDTQYF.

V is TRBV10-2 and J is TRBJ1-1, with D tentatively TRBD1 (6 bases). Trimming left V 4 bases short and J 4 bases short, with 10 bases between. Germline V CDR1 and CDR2: WSHSY, SAAADI. The CDR3 sequence is 13 residues long. CDR3 loop: CASSGTGSTEAFF. The CDR3, as DNA: TGCGCCAGCAGTGGAACAGGGAGCACTGAAGCTTTCTTT.

This chain links TRBV7-8 with TRBJ1-4, with D tentatively TRBD1 (5 bases). V shed 1 base and J shed 3 bases, with 15 bases lying between them. This CDR3 is built from 17 residues. The germline gives CDR1 SGHVS, CDR2 FQNEAQ. Here the CDR3 DNA reads TGTGCCAGCAGCTTAGTCTTCTACAGGAAATCTAATGAAAAACTGTTTTTT. It codes for CASSLVFYRKSNEKLFF.

The chain links TRBV7-9 to TRBJ1-5; D not resolved. Trimming removed 2 bases at V and 5 bases at J, with 16 bases between. The CDR3 has 16 residues. Germline lookup yields CDR1 SEHNR and CDR2 FQNEAQ (reference sequence). The CDR3 spells CASSLSGARGYQPQHF. In DNA form, the CDR3 reads TGTGCCAGCAGCTTATCGGGTGCCCGGGGTTATCAGCCCCAGCATTTT.

The J gene is TRBJ1-1, the V gene TRBV18; D gene unclear. The V end was cut by 4 bases, the J end by 1 base, with 7 bases between. Germline V gene sequence: CDR1 KGHSH, CDR2 LQKENI. CDR3 length: 13 amino acids. DNA of the CDR3: TGTGCCAGCTCACTTACACCGAACACTGAAGCTTTCTTT. Amino acids: CASSLTPNTEAFF.

The chain uses TRBV7-9 and TRBJ1-2; maybe TRBD1 (6 bases). The CDR3 consists of 13 residues. With 1 base removed from V and 14 bases from J, the gap between germline ends came to 17 bases. Germline loops: CDR1 SEHNR, CDR2 FQNEAQ (reference sequence). CDR3 sequence reads: CASSLGGDRLETF. The CDR3 DNA is TGTGCCAGCAGCTTAGGGGGCGACAGGTTAGAGACCTTC.

The V and J genes are TRBV20-1 and TRBJ2-6; TRBD2 is a possible D gene (6 bases). CDR3 size: 16 residues. The germline V gene has CDR1 DFQATT and CDR2 SNEGSKA (reference sequence). Trimming took 3 bases from V and 4 from J, leaving 16 bases between them. In DNA form, the CDR3 reads TGCAGTGCTAGTGGTGCTAGCGATTCCGGGGCCAACGTCCTGACTTTC. It codes for CSASGASDSGANVLTF.

V is TRBV29-1 and J is TRBJ1-2; TRBD1 matches at 7 bases. This CDR3 contains 12 residues. After removal of 3 bases from V and 4 bases from J, the junction contained 2 bases not matched to a gene. The germline CDR1 and CDR2 sequences are SQVTM and ANQGSEA. The DNA for the CDR3 is TGCAGCGTTGAGGGGACAGTCTATGGCTACACCTTC. It encodes CSVEGTVYGYTF.

The chain combines TRBV11-1 with TRBJ1-1; a possible D gene is TRBD1 (5 bases). The V gene's germline CDR1 is SGHAT and CDR2 FQDESV (reference sequence). V dropped 1 base and J dropped 8 bases, with 5 bases sitting between them. CDR3 size: 11 residues. CDR3 in amino acids: CASSLGQEAFF. The CDR3 region has the DNA TGTGCCAGCAGCTTAGGACAGGAAGCTTTCTTT.

This clone appeared once. The CDR3 sequence: CASTLATNEKLFF. CDR3 coding DNA: TGTGCCAGCACCCTTGCAACTAATGAAAAACTGTTTTTT. This chain joins TRBV28 and TRBJ1-4; D is undetermined. This CDR3 is 13 amino acids long. Germline lookup yields CDR1 MDHEN and CDR2 SYDVKM. Trimming took 7 bases from V and 0 from J, leaving 6 bases between them.

V usage is TRBV11-2 and J usage is TRBJ2-7; D not resolved. Trimming took off 5 bases at V and 1 base at J, with 3 bases between the two ends. CDR1 and CDR2 from the germline V gene are SGHAT and FQNNGV. The length of the CDR3 is 11 residues. The CDR3 spells CASSPSYEQYF. The CDR3 region has the DNA TGTGCCAGCAGCCCGTCCTACGAGCAGTACTTC.

The chain couples TRBV7-9 to TRBJ1-2; 7 bases fit TRBD1. Unmatched junction bases numbered 15, after V lost 7 bases and J lost 10 bases. There are 14 residues in the CDR3. Germline CDR1 reads SEHNR; CDR2 reads FQNEAQ (reference sequence). The CDR3 protein is CASNLLLGTDNYTF. The DNA for the CDR3 is TGTGCCAGCAACCTCCTCCTAGGGACAGACAACTACACCTTC. The complete variable domain, with remaining parts taken from reference TRBV7-9 and TRBJ1-2, reads DTGVSQNPRHKITKRGQNVTFRCDPISEHNRLYWYRQTLGQGPEFLTYFQNEAQLEKSRLLSDRFSAERPKGSFSTLEIQRTEQGDSAMYLCASNLLLGTDNYTFGSGTRLTVV.

The DNA for the CDR3 is TGTGCTAGTGGTTTGGGAGACGAGCAGTACTTC. It yields the protein CASGLGDEQYF. The chain carries TRBV12-5 and TRBJ2-7; D gene uncertain. With 1 base removed from V and 5 bases from J, the gap between germline ends came to 3 bases. Germline-derived CDR1 and CDR2 are LGHNT and FRNRAP. This CDR3 region has 11 residues.

The chain recombines TRBV30 with TRBJ2-7; possible D gene TRBD1, 5 bases. V was shortened by 1 base and J by 2 bases, with 12 bases between the two germline ends. The CDR3 has 14 amino acids. Germline V gives CDR1 GTSNPN, CDR2 SVGIG (reference sequence). CDR3 region: CAWSDGRATYEQYF. The CDR3 nucleotides read TGTGCCTGGAGTGATGGCAGGGCGACCTACGAGCAGTACTTC. The variable domain in full, completed from reference TRBV30 and TRBJ2-7, reads SQTIHQWPATLVQPVGSPLSLECTVEGTSNPNLYWYRQAAGRGLQLLFYSVGIGQISSEVPQNLSASRPQDRQFILSSKKLLLSDSGFYLCAWSDGRATYEQYFGPGTRLTVT.

This CDR3 reads CASSFRGVTDYGYTF. The CDR3 DNA reads as TGTGCCAGCAGTTTCCGGGGAGTTACCGACTATGGCTACACCTTC. This chain connects TRBV27 to TRBJ1-2; D is ambiguous. The CDR3 runs to 15 residues. CDR1 and CDR2 from the germline V gene are MNHEY and SMNVEV (reference sequence). The V and J ends lost 3 bases and 3 bases respectively, with 14 bases between them.

Here the CDR3 reads CASSESPRGKLFF. The CDR3 nucleotides are TGTGCCAGCAGTGAATCGCCCAGGGGGAAACTGTTTTTT. The chain uses TRBV6-1 and TRBJ1-4, with 7 nucleotides matching TRBD1. The CDR3 has 13 residues. The trim removed 2 bases at V and 11 bases at J, leaving 5 bases unmatched. Per germline, CDR1 MNHNS and CDR2 SASEGT.

The rearrangement joins TRBV27 to TRBJ2-1, with 9 bases lining up with TRBD1. The CDR3 contains 15 residues. Unmatched junction bases numbered 11, after V lost 5 bases and J lost 9 bases. Germline assignment: CDR1 MNHEY and CDR2 SMNVEV (reference sequence). CDR3 nucleotides: TGTGCCAGCAGTCCTACCGGGACAGGGACTGGTGAGCAGTTCTTC. This gives the protein CASSPTGTGTGEQFF.

This clone was recorded once. The chain links TRBV6-5 to TRBJ1-3, with D hard to call. Germline V gene sequence: CDR1 MNHEY, CDR2 SVGAGI. This CDR3 is 15 amino acids long. Trimming stripped 5 bases from V and 1 base from J, with 12 bases between. The CDR3 coding sequence is TGTGCCAGCAGTCTCTCCGGACTTTCTGGAAACACCATATATTTT. Its translation is CASSLSGLSGNTIYF.

This clone was recorded once. This chain connects TRBV6-5 to TRBJ2-3; 11 bases fit TRBD1. The trim removed 2 bases at V and 7 bases at J, leaving 8 bases unmatched. The CDR3 loop spans 16 amino acids. Per germline, CDR1 MNHEY and CDR2 SVGAGI. CDR3 in amino acids: CASSYTWTGGANTQYF. CDR3 nucleotide sequence: TGTGCCAGCAGTTACACGTGGACAGGGGGCGCGAATACGCAGTATTTT.

This chain links TRBV6-5 with TRBJ1-2; D remains ambiguous. In germline, CDR1 is MNHEY, CDR2 SVGAGI. V was trimmed by 6 bases and J by 1 base, leaving 9 bases between them. The CDR3 runs to 13 residues. The CDR3 loop is CASRQTVNYGYTF. The CDR3 nucleotides read TGTGCCAGCAGACAAACAGTTAACTATGGCTACACCTTC.

The genes are TRBV11-3 and TRBJ2-1, with 11 bases aligning to TRBD2. V lost 3 bases, J lost 7 bases, and 2 bases stayed unmatched. The CDR3 runs to 14 residues. Germline values: CDR1 SGHNT, CDR2 YENEEA. CDR3 bases: TGTGCCAGCAGCTTGACTAGCGGGACAAATGAGCAGTTCTTC. Protein sequence: CASSLTSGTNEQFF.

The V and J genes are TRBV6-5 and TRBJ2-7; D is ambiguous. V was pared by 6 bases and J by 2 bases, with 14 bases between. The CDR3 loop spans 14 amino acids. The germline gives CDR1 MNHEY, CDR2 SVGAGI. The CDR3 spells CASSLRVSPYEQYF. CDR3 DNA sequence: TGTGCCAGCAGCCTCCGGGTTTCTCCCTACGAGCAGTACTTC.

With regard to this clone: One junction end disagrees with the germline gene, perhaps due to a read error. This rearrangement joins TRBV11-3 to TRBJ2-1; D is uncertain. This CDR3 region has 13 residues. CDR1 SGHNT and CDR2 YENEEA come from the germline V gene. CDR3: CASSLDNYHEQFF. In DNA, the CDR3 is TGTGCCAGCAGCTTAGACAACTACCATGAGCAGTTCTTC.

This chain joins TRBV19 and TRBJ1-1, with D possibly matching TRBD1 (5 bases). The CDR3 length is 14 residues. Germline V gene sequence: CDR1 LNHDA, CDR2 SQIVND (reference sequence). The V end was cut by 5 bases, the J end by 5 bases, with 15 bases between. In nucleotides, the CDR3 is TGTGCCAGTAGTTCGTGGGGCGCGGGGACTGAAGCTTTCTTT. Its translation: CASSSWGAGTEAFF.